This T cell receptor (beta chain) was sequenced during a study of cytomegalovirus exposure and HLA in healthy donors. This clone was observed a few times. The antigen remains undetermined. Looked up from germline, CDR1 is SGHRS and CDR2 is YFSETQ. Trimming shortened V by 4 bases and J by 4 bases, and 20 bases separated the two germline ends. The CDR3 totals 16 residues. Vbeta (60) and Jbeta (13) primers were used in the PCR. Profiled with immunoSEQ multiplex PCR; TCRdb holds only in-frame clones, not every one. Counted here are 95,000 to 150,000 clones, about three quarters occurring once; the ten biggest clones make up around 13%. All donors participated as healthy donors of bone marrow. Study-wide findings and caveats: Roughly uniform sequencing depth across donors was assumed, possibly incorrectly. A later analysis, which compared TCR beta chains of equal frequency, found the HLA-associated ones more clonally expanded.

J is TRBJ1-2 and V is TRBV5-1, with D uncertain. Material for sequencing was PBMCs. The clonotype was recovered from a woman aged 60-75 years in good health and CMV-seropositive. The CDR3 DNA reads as TGCGCCAGCAGCCGGGGATATTCCCAGGAGGGCTATGGCTACACCTTC. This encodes CASSRGYSQEGYGYTF.